This note documents a single TCR beta chain sequence. This CDR3 comprises 16 residues. Germline V CDR1 and CDR2: SGHKS, YYEKEE (reference sequence). V lost 4 bases to trimming and J lost 4 bases, with 19 bases between them. As handled by the study authors: Amplifying reference gene primers gave estimates of nucleated cell counts. The assay was immunoSEQ multiplex PCR, and TCRdb's table has in-frame clones only and misses some. V and J calls and clone size follow that table, whereas D and trimming were derived from the DNA. The sample contains around 300,000 clones, more than 80% of which appear only once. The sample belongs to a study of blood T cell repertoires in COVID-19. Study background: Some COVID-19 samples were acute and others convalescent; all came from the United States, Italy and Spain.

The TCR was taken from a woman under 40 with active or convalescent COVID-19. Sequencing used peripheral blood. The V and J genes are TRBV5-5 and TRBJ2-3; maybe TRBD2 (6 bases). The DNA for the CDR3 is TGTGCCAGCAGCCCTTTGGGTGGCGGGGCCGCAGATACGCAGTATTTT. Protein: CASSPLGGGAADTQYF.